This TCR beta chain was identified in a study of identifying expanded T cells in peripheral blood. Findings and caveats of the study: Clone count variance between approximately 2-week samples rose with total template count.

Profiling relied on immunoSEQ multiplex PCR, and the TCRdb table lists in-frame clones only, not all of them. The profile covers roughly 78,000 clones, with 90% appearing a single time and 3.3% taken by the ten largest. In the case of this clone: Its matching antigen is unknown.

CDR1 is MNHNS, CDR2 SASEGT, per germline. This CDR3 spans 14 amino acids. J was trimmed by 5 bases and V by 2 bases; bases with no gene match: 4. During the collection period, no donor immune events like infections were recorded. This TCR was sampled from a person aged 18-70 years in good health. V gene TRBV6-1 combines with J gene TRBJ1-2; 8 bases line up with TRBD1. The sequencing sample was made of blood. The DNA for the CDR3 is TGTGCCAGCAGTGAATTCCGACAGGGGTATGGCTACACCTTC. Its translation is CASSEFRQGYGYTF.